This T cell receptor beta chain appears in the sequencing data of a study of shared clonotypes between healthy human individuals. Study context: The study enrolled a couple of women and a few men aged 18 to 49. Each donor contributed plates that comprised three CD4 naive, three CD4 memory, two CD8 naive and one CD8 memory.

This CDR3 contains 14 residues. Unmatched junction bases numbered 8, after V lost 6 bases and J lost 4 bases. The germline CDR1 and CDR2 sequences are MNHEY and SVGAGI. For every subset, genomic DNA was evenly distributed across several immunoSEQ plates. The assay was immunoSEQ multiplex PCR, and TCRdb's table has in-frame clones only and misses some. The repertoire holds some 2.1 million clones, with around 95% as singletons. This clonotype was sampled from a man between 18 and 35 years old in good health. Source material: naive CD4+ T cells sorted from blood. Subset meaning: CD45RA+ positively selected. The chain has TRBV6-5 and TRBJ1-1; 7 bases fit TRBD1. The CDR3 DNA is TGTGCCAGCAGAATCACAGGGGCGGGCACTGAAGCTTTCTTT. It codes for CASRITGAGTEAFF.